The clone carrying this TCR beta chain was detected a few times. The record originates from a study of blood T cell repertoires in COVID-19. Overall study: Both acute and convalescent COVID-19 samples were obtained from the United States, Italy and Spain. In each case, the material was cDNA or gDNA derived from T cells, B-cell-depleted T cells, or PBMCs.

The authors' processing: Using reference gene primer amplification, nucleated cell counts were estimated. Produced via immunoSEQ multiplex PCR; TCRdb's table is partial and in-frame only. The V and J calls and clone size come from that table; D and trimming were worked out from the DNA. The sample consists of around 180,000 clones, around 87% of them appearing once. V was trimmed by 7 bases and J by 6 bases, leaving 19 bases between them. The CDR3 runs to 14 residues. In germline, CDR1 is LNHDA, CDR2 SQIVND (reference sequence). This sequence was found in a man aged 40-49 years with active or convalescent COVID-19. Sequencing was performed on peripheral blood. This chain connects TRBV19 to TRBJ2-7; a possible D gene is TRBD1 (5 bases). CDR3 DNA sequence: TGTGCCAGTACTCCCGGACAAGGGGCGGTCGAGCAGTACTTC. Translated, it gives CASTPGQGAVEQYF.